These T cell receptor beta chains were read from a single sample in a study of cytomegalovirus exposure and HLA in healthy donors. Method: immunoSEQ multiplex PCR; TCRdb's copy keeps in-frame clones and lacks some. The sample carries 90,000 to 120,000 clones, less than 80% recorded once. Sequencing was performed on PBMCs. Receptor source: a man aged 25-45 years in good health and CMV-seronegative. Each CDR3 is given with its conserved first and last residue. D genes are given only for firm matches. The size of a clone is reported for some rows only, either as once, few or many, or as a class for expanded clones.

V	J	size	D	CDR3	DNA
TRBV5-4	TRBJ2-3	.	.	CASSSGSPRNTDTQYF	TGTGCCAGCAGCTCAGGGTCACCGCGAAACACAGATACGCAGTATTTT
TRBV13	TRBJ2-5	.	TRBD2	CASSGEGQETQYF	TGTGCCAGCAGCGGGGAGGGACAAGAGACCCAGTACTTC
TRBV28	TRBJ1-1	.	.	CASTPGQKMNTEAFF	TGTGCCAGCACCCCAGGACAGAAAATGAACACTGAAGCTTTCTTT
TRBV19	TRBJ2-1	.	TRBD2	CASTSSGTYNEQFF	TGTGCCAGTACCTCTAGCGGGACCTACAATGAGCAGTTCTTC
TRBV7-9	TRBJ1-5	.	.	CASSQEPGNQPQHF	TGTGCCAGCAGCCAGGAACCAGGCAATCAGCCCCAGCATTTT
TRBV7-9	TRBJ2-5	.	TRBD2	CASSIRSLAGYQETQYF	TGTGCCAGCAGCATAAGGTCCTTAGCGGGGTACCAAGAGACCCAGTACTTC
TRBV29-1	TRBJ2-7	.	TRBD2	CSATGTSGRRDYEQYF	TGCAGCGCCACCGGGACTAGCGGGAGGCGCGACTACGAGCAGTACTTC
TRBV5-1	TRBJ2-1	.	TRBD2	CASSSGGDPNEQFF	TGCGCCAGCAGCTCGGGGGGGGACCCTAATGAGCAGTTCTTC
TRBV5-4	TRBJ1-3	.	.	CASSSPHRGFGGNTIYF	TGTGCCAGCAGCTCCCCCCATCGGGGATTCGGTGGAAACACCATATATTTT
TRBV28	TRBJ1-5	.	TRBD1	CASSFRDRAYPPQHF	TGTGCCAGCAGTTTCAGGGACAGGGCTTATCCGCCCCAGCATTTT
TRBV9	TRBJ2-1	.	.	CASSGSGTGEQFF	TGTGCCAGCAGCGGTAGCGGAACCGGTGAGCAGTTCTTC
TRBV7-2	TRBJ2-3	.	TRBD2	CASSWRWGGSTDTQYF	TGTGCCAGCAGCTGGCGCTGGGGGGGTAGCACAGATACGCAGTATTTT
TRBV10-3	TRBJ2-5	.	.	CAISEGQGQETQYF	TGTGCCATCAGTGAGGGGCAGGGACAAGAGACCCAGTACTTC
TRBV10-3	TRBJ2-5	.	TRBD2	CAISESPPGLAGGRETQYF	TGTGCCATCAGTGAGTCCCCACCGGGACTAGCGGGAGGGAGGGAGACCCAGTACTTC
TRBV19	TRBJ2-3	few	.	CASSMTSRGTDTQYF	TGTGCCAGTAGTATGACTTCACGGGGCACAGATACGCAGTATTTT
TRBV6-5	TRBJ2-4	.	.	CASSPLDIVKNIQYF	TGTGCCAGCAGCCCCCTCGACATAGTCAAAAACATTCAGTACTTC
TRBV28	TRBJ1-1	few	.	CASSTSTGASWAFF	TGTGCCAGCAGCACTTCGACAGGTGCCAGTTGGGCTTTCTTT
TRBV9	TRBJ2-3	.	.	CASSPEGERTDTQYF	TGTGCCAGCAGTCCCGAGGGGGAGCGTACAGATACGCAGTATTTT
TRBV9	TRBJ1-6	.	TRBD1	CASSPTGSDSPLHF	TGTGCCAGCAGCCCGACAGGGTCGGATTCACCCCTCCACTTT
TRBV7-9	TRBJ2-7	.	.	CASSLSVARYEQYF	TGTGCCAGCAGCTTATCGGTCGCGCGCTACGAGCAGTACTTC
TRBV2	TRBJ2-1	.	TRBD2	CASSLAVNNEQFF	TGTGCCAGCAGCCTAGCGGTGAACAATGAGCAGTTCTTC
TRBV21-1	TRBJ1-5	.	.	CASPTGLGARGF	TGTGCCAGCCCCACGGGGTTAGGGGCGCGGGGTTTT
TRBV4-2	TRBJ2-5	.	TRBD1	CASSQWTGGVETQYF	TGTGCCAGCAGCCAATGGACAGGGGGCGTAGAGACCCAGTACTTC
TRBV29-1	TRBJ2-5	.	TRBD1	CSVVRGRRTGGETQYF	TGCAGCGTTGTCAGGGGGCGAAGGACAGGTGGAGAGACCCAGTACTTC
TRBV5-6	TRBJ1-4	.	.	CASSLRESEKLFF	TGTGCCAGCAGCTTGCGTGAAAGCGAAAAACTGTTTTTT
TRBV5-1	TRBJ2-3	.	TRBD2	CASQQGGGTTDTQYF	TGCGCCAGCCAACAGGGCGGGGGGACCACAGATACGCAGTATTTT
TRBV7-2	TRBJ2-5	.	TRBD1	CASSAGTGGSETQYF	TGTGCCAGCAGCGCCGGGACAGGGGGCTCAGAGACCCAGTACTTC
TRBV7-3	TRBJ2-5	.	.	CASSLMGRGAKETQYF	TGTGCCAGCAGCTTAATGGGTCGGGGGGCTAAGGAGACCCAGTACTTC
TRBV6-1	TRBJ2-3	.	.	CASARDYTDTQYF	TGTGCCAGCGCCCGGGATTACACAGATACGCAGTATTTT
TRBV5-6	TRBJ2-7	.	.	CASSPIGANEQYF	TGTGCCAGCAGCCCTATAGGGGCCAACGAGCAGTACTTC
TRBV5-6	TRBJ2-3	.	.	CASSSGSAADTQYF	TGTGCCAGCAGCTCTGGGTCAGCGGCAGATACGCAGTATTTT
TRBV6-5	TRBJ2-7	.	.	CASSLGGSLEQYF	TGTGCCAGCAGTCTCGGGGGATCTCTCGAGCAGTACTTC
TRBV28	TRBJ2-7	.	.	CASSEGGPIDYEQYF	TGTGCCAGCAGTGAGGGCGGCCCGATCGACTACGAGCAGTACTTC
TRBV4-1	TRBJ2-6	.	.	CASSQDILASSSGANVLTF	TGCGCCAGCAGCCAAGATATATTAGCGTCGAGCTCTGGGGCCAACGTCCTGACTTTC
TRBV7-8	TRBJ1-2	.	TRBD1	CASSLATGGSNYGYTF	TGTGCCAGCAGCTTGGCGACAGGGGGTTCTAACTATGGCTACACCTTC
TRBV28	TRBJ1-5	.	.	CASSEQDGRNQPQHF	TGTGCCAGCAGTGAACAGGACGGCCGCAATCAGCCCCAGCATTTT
TRBV6-1	TRBJ2-1	.	TRBD2	CASSVGLGAGEYNEQFF	TGTGCCAGCAGTGTTGGACTTGGAGCGGGAGAGTACAATGAGCAGTTCTTC
TRBV5-1	TRBJ2-7	once	.	CASSLGGLYEQYF	TGCGCCAGCAGCTTGGGAGGGCTCTACGAGCAGTACTTC
TRBV29-1	TRBJ1-5	.	.	CSAEGGQSLNQPQHF	TGCAGCGCCGAAGGAGGACAGAGCCTTAATCAGCCCCAGCATTTT
TRBV28	TRBJ2-5	.	TRBD2	CASSFGAGGRETQYF	TGTGCCAGCAGTTTTGGTGCGGGAGGGCGGGAGACCCAGTACTTC
TRBV4-1	TRBJ2-2	.	TRBD2	CASSQEGRRGGTGELFF	TGCGCCAGCAGCCAAGAGGGGCGGCGGGGGGGCACCGGGGAGCTGTTTTTT
TRBV6-4	TRBJ2-3	.	.	CASSDSGHGLFTDTQYF	TGTGCCAGCAGTGACTCCGGACACGGCCTCTTCACAGATACGCAGTATTTT
TRBV11-2	TRBJ2-7	.	TRBD2	CASSAGLAPSVRF	TGTGCCAGCAGCGCTGGACTAGCTCCCTCAGTACGCTTC
TRBV28	TRBJ1-1	.	TRBD1	CASSSGGTEAFF	TGTGCCAGCAGTTCAGGGGGCACTGAAGCTTTCTTT
TRBV29-1	TRBJ1-2	.	.	CSVEDRSNYGYTF	TGCAGCGTTGAAGATCGGAGTAACTATGGCTACACCTTC
TRBV6-5	TRBJ1-2	.	.	CASSTTGVRGYTF	TGTGCCAGCAGTACCACAGGTGTACGTGGCTACACCTTC
TRBV7-7	TRBJ1-5	.	TRBD1	CASSHIGAILTGTGGYLTPQHF	TGTGCCAGCAGCCATATCGGAGCGATATTAACCGGGACAGGGGGCTATCTGACGCCCCAGCATTTT
TRBV6-6	TRBJ1-5	.	.	CASRGDQPQHF	TGTGCCAGCAGAGGAGATCAGCCCCAGCATTTT
TRBV2	TRBJ1-6	few	.	CASRTTENNSPLHF	TGTGCCAGCAGGACGACAGAGAATAATTCACCCCTCCACTTT
TRBV7-3	TRBJ2-5	.	.	CASSLRGGAGQETQYF	TGTGCCAGCAGCTTACGAGGGGGGGCCGGACAAGAGACCCAGTACTTC
TRBV2	TRBJ2-7	.	TRBD1	CASRKGTGGSEQYF	TGTGCCAGCAGGAAGGGGACAGGGGGCAGCGAGCAGTACTTC